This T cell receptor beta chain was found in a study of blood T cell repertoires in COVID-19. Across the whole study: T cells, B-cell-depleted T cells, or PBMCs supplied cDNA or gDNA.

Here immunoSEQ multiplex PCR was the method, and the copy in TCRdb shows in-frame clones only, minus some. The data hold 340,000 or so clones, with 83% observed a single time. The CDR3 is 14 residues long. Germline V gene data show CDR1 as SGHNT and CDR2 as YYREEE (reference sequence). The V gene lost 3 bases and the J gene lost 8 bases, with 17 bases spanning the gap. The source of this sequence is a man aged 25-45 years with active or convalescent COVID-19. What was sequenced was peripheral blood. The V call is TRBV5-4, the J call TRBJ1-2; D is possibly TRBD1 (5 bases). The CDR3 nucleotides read TGTGCCAGCAGCTCTGACAGTTCCCCCAGCGGCTACACCTTC. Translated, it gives CASSSDSSPSGYTF. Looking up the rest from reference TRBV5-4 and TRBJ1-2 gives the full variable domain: ETGVTQSPTHLIKTRGQQVTLRCSSQSGHNTVSWYQQALGQGPQFIFQYYREEENGRGNFPPRFSGLQFPNYSSELNVNALELDDSALYLCASSSDSSPSGYTFGSGTRLTVV.